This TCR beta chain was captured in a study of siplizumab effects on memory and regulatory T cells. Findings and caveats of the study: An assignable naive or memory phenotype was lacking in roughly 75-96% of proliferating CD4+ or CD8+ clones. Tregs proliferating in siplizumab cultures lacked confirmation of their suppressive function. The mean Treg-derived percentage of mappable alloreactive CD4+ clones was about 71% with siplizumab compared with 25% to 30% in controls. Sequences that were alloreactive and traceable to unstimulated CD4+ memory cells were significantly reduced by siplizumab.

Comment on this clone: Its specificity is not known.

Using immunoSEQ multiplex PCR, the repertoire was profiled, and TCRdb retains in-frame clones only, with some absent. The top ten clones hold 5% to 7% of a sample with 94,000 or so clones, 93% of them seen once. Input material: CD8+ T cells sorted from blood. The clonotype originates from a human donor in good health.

This CDR3 is CASSGEGRRDTEAFF. CDR3 nucleotides: TGTGCCAGCAGCGGAGAGGGTAGGAGGGACACTGAAGCTTTCTTT. This chain connects TRBV5-6 to TRBJ1-1; D call uncertain. V lost 4 bases, J lost 3 bases, and 16 bases lay in between. Germline CDR1 SGHDT, CDR2 YYEEEE. The length of the CDR3 is 15 residues.